This TCR beta chain was observed in a study of T cell changes during pregnancy in multiple sclerosis. The method was immunoSEQ multiplex PCR; TCRdb's version includes in-frame clones alone and lacks a portion of them. The repertoire has about 60,000 clones, nearly 95% of them found once; the top ten carry about 0.93%. Germline lookup yields CDR1 PRHDT and CDR2 FYEKMQ (reference sequence). V lost 4 bases to trimming and J lost 7 bases, with 13 bases between them. This CDR3 has 14 amino acids. The source material was peripheral blood, sampled in the first trimester of pregnancy. The clonotype originates from a female donor with multiple sclerosis, enrolled in a pregnancy study. The V and J genes are TRBV13 and TRBJ2-2; a weak D match, TRBD2 (6 bases). Here the CDR3 reads CASSSGGVGGELFF. In DNA, the CDR3 is TGTGCCAGCAGCTCCGGGGGAGTAGGCGGGGAGCTGTTTTTT.